Listed below are T cell receptor beta chains from one sample, sequenced in a study of cytomegalovirus exposure and HLA in healthy donors. Assay: immunoSEQ multiplex PCR; the TCRdb copy retains only in-frame clones and omits some. The data show about 120,000 clones, with about 76% seen just once and about 29% held by the top ten. The material sequenced was PBMCs. The receptors stem from a man in his fifties or sixties in good health and CMV-seropositive. CDR3s include the opening cysteine and the closing phenylalanine or tryptophan. Fields, in order: D gene, V gene, J gene, clone size, CDR3 protein, CDR3 DNA. The D gene is left open where the match is weak. The size entry is marked missing in some rows and otherwise reads once, few, many or a size class.

>TRBD1|TRBV5-1|TRBJ2-5|once
CASSIGQVKETQYF
TGCGCCAGCAGCATAGGACAGGTGAAAGAGACCCAGTACTTC
>NA|TRBV2|TRBJ2-5|NA
CASSEAVRWTDQETQYF
TGTGCCAGCAGTGAAGCGGTTCGGTGGACTGACCAAGAGACCCAGTACTTC
>NA|TRBV11-3|TRBJ2-7|NA
CASSPRTSAYEQYF
TGTGCCAGCAGCCCCAGGACAAGCGCCTACGAGCAGTACTTC
>NA|TRBV7-9|TRBJ1-2|once
CASSLGAGNYGYTF
TGTGCCAGCAGCTTAGGGGCAGGGAACTATGGCTACACCTTC
>NA|TRBV5-1|TRBJ1-2|once
CASSLLGHYGYTF
TGCGCCAGCAGCTTGCTGGGCCACTATGGCTACACCTTC
>TRBD1|TRBV23-1|TRBJ1-5|NA
CASSQVRDRHYSNQPQHF
TGCGCCAGCAGTCAAGTGAGGGACAGGCATTATAGCAATCAGCCCCAGCATTTT
>NA|TRBV11-2|TRBJ2-1|few
CASSPGGRGGPSYNEQFF
TGTGCCAGCTCCCCCGGGGGTCGCGGGGGCCCCTCCTACAATGAGCAGTTCTTC
>NA|TRBV6-4|TRBJ1-4|NA
CASSEQGGKLFF
TGTGCCAGCAGTGAACAGGGTGGAAAACTGTTTTTT
>NA|TRBV9|TRBJ2-6|NA
CASSVPGSGANVLTF
TGTGCCAGCAGCGTCCCCGGCTCTGGGGCCAACGTCCTGACTTTC
>TRBD1|TRBV19|TRBJ1-1|NA
CASSRQGARDTEAFF
TGTGCCAGTAGTAGACAGGGGGCGCGTGACACTGAAGCTTTCTTT
>NA|TRBV5-1|TRBJ1-2|NA
CASSLWENMNYGYTF
TGCGCCAGCAGCTTGTGGGAGAATATGAACTATGGCTACACCTTC
>TRBD2|TRBV7-7|TRBJ2-2|NA
CASSLATSGWNTGELFF
TGTGCTAGCAGCTTAGCGACTAGCGGGTGGAACACCGGGGAGCTGTTTTTT
>NA|TRBV2|TRBJ1-2|NA
CASSGGTMHGYTF
TGTGCCAGCAGTGGCGGGACTATGCACGGCTACACCTTC
>NA|TRBV30|TRBJ1-2|NA
CAASTGRGISYTF
TGTGCCGCCTCCACCGGGAGAGGGATTAGCTACACCTTC
>TRBD2|TRBV10-3|TRBJ2-1|once
CATGLAGGCNEQFF
TGTGCCACCGGACTAGCGGGAGGCTGCAATGAGCAGTTCTTC
>TRBD2|TRBV7-2|TRBJ2-3|NA
CASSSPGLAADTQYF
TGTGCCAGCAGCTCTCCGGGACTAGCGGCAGATACGCAGTATTTT
>NA|TRBV4-1|TRBJ2-5|few
CASSPPTVSRETQYF
TGCGCCAGCAGCCCCCCGACAGTTAGTAGGGAGACCCAGTACTTC
>NA|TRBV9|TRBJ2-3|NA
CASSLQQGATDTQYF
TGTGCCAGCAGCCTCCAACAGGGCGCCACAGATACGCAGTATTTT
>TRBD1|TRBV6-5|TRBJ1-4|NA
CASSDRDATNEKLFF
TGTGCCAGCAGCGACAGGGATGCAACTAATGAAAAACTGTTTTTT
>TRBD2|TRBV5-1|TRBJ2-3|NA
CASSFGLAGAGTQYF
TGCGCCAGCAGCTTTGGACTAGCGGGGGCGGGTACGCAGTATTTT
>NA|TRBV7-2|TRBJ2-2|once
CASSSSSTPGELFF
TGTGCCAGCAGCTCTAGTTCAACCCCAGGGGAGCTGTTTTTT
>TRBD1|TRBV10-3|TRBJ1-1|NA
CAISRDRGTEAFF
TGTGCCATCAGCCGAGACAGGGGCACTGAAGCTTTCTTT
>NA|TRBV27|TRBJ1-5|NA
CASSPGPWRGQPQHF
TGTGCCAGCAGTCCGGGGCCCTGGAGGGGCCAGCCCCAGCATTTT
>NA|TRBV9|TRBJ2-2|NA
CASSAPVSLFYTGELFF
TGTGCCAGCAGCGCCCCAGTATCCCTCTTTTACACCGGGGAGCTGTTTTTT
>TRBD2|TRBV5-1|TRBJ2-3|NA
CASSLGASGGSTDTQYF
TGCGCCAGCAGCTTGGGAGCTAGCGGGGGCAGCACAGATACGCAGTATTTT
>NA|TRBV9|TRBJ2-1|NA
CASSAYGTLGAEQFF
TGTGCCAGCAGCGCCTACGGGACTCTCGGGGCTGAGCAGTTCTTC
>NA|TRBV4-1|TRBJ2-7|few
CASSPAGNEQYF
TGCGCCAGCAGCCCAGCGGGTAACGAGCAGTACTTC
>NA|TRBV19|TRBJ1-1|NA
CASLPGAENTEAFF
TGTGCCAGCCTACCAGGGGCGGAGAACACTGAAGCTTTCTTT
>NA|TRBV6-6|TRBJ2-7|NA
CASSGQFYSYEQYF
TGTGCCAGCAGCGGACAGTTTTACTCCTACGAGCAGTACTTC
>NA|TRBV10-1|TRBJ2-2|few
CASSTTVTGELFF
TGCGCCAGCAGCACGACAGTCACCGGGGAGCTGTTTTTT
>NA|TRBV7-9|TRBJ2-7|NA
CSSSGQRAYEQYF
TGTTCCAGCAGCGGGCAGAGGGCCTACGAGCAGTACTTC
>NA|TRBV19|TRBJ2-1|NA
CASKDRNNEQFF
TGTGCCAGCAAGGACAGAAACAATGAGCAGTTCTTC
>TRBD1|TRBV19|TRBJ1-5|NA
CASSTGTDSSNQPQHF
TGTGCCAGTAGTACCGGGACAGATTCTAGCAATCAGCCCCAGCATTTT
>NA|TRBV7-2|TRBJ2-5|once
CASSFRSAQYF
TGTGCCAGCAGCTTTAGATCGGCCCAGTACTTC
>TRBD1|TRBV13|TRBJ2-7|NA
CASSVLDRKTYEQYF
TGTGCCAGCAGCGTGTTGGACAGGAAAACCTACGAGCAGTACTTC
>TRBD1|TRBV11-2|TRBJ2-3|once
CASSLGPTGGAPTDTQYF
TGTGCCAGCAGCTTAGGCCCGACAGGGGGCGCCCCCACAGATACGCAGTATTTT
>NA|TRBV28|TRBJ1-3|NA
CASSSRFSGNTIYF
TGTGCCAGCAGTTCCCGGTTCTCTGGAAACACCATATATTTT
>TRBD1|TRBV7-3|TRBJ1-1|once
CASSLAGTGVNTEAFF
TGTGCCAGCAGCCTAGCCGGGACAGGGGTGAACACTGAAGCTTTCTTT
>TRBD1|TRBV28|TRBJ2-7|NA
CASSRLGTGQGTEQYF
TGTGCCAGCAGTCGGCTTGGGACGGGACAGGGAACCGAGCAGTACTTC
>TRBD2|TRBV5-1|TRBJ2-1|NA
CASSRAGTSGRAGEQFF
TGCGCCAGCAGCCGGGCCGGGACTAGCGGGAGGGCGGGTGAGCAGTTCTTC
>NA|TRBV18|TRBJ1-5|NA
CASSPTGEHQPQHF
TGTGCCAGCTCACCAACCGGGGAGCATCAGCCCCAGCATTTT
>NA|TRBV7-9|TRBJ2-1|NA
CSSSLAGVALNNEQFF
TGTTCCAGCAGCTTAGCAGGGGTTGCCCTCAACAATGAGCAGTTCTTC
>NA|TRBV27|TRBJ1-1|once
CASNRRSRDSNTEAFF
TGTGCCAGCAATAGAAGAAGCCGGGACTCGAACACTGAAGCTTTCTTT
>TRBD1|TRBV7-2|TRBJ1-1|NA
CASSWRQGGSTEAFF
TGTGCCAGCAGCTGGAGACAGGGGGGAAGCACTGAAGCTTTCTTT
>TRBD1|TRBV29-1|TRBJ2-6|NA
CSVVTGGSSGANVLTF
TGCAGCGTTGTGACAGGGGGATCTTCTGGGGCCAACGTCCTGACTTTC
>TRBD2|TRBV5-8|TRBJ2-3|NA
CASSLVLAGGAQTDTQYF
TGTGCCAGCAGCTTGGTGCTAGCGGGGGGAGCCCAAACAGATACGCAGTATTTT
>NA|TRBV2|TRBJ2-5|NA
CASRVGQGGETQYF
TGTGCCAGCAGAGTGGGTCAGGGCGGAGAGACCCAGTACTTC
>TRBD1|TRBV7-9|TRBJ1-2|few
CASSSRSGQGALGYTF
TGTGCCAGCAGCTCCCGGTCGGGACAGGGGGCTCTTGGCTACACCTTC
>TRBD1|TRBV10-1|TRBJ1-1|once
CASSRDRVTEAFF
TGCGCCAGCAGTCGGGACAGGGTCACTGAAGCTTTCTTT
>NA|TRBV19|TRBJ2-3|NA
CASSIVPGGTDTQYF
TGTGCCAGTAGTATAGTCCCGGGGGGCACAGATACGCAGTATTTT
>TRBD1|TRBV5-1|TRBJ2-7|few
CASSLADRGREQYF
TGCGCCAGCAGCTTGGCCGACAGGGGGCGCGAGCAGTACTTC
>TRBD1|TRBV18|TRBJ1-3|NA
CASSADRVQGNTIYF
TGTGCCAGCTCAGCCGACAGGGTACAAGGAAACACCATATATTTT
>TRBD1|TRBV11-2|TRBJ2-5|NA
CASSLGQGGETQYF
TGTGCCAGCAGCCTGGGACAGGGAGGGGAGACCCAGTACTTC
>TRBD1|TRBV19|TRBJ1-1|NA
CASSTYQQGAFITEAFF
TGTGCCAGTAGTACCTACCAACAGGGGGCGTTTATCACTGAAGCTTTCTTT